The source of this TCR beta chain is a study of blood T cell repertoires in COVID-19. Study context: Samples came from the United States, Italy and Spain, spanning acute and convalescent COVID-19. From T cells, B-cell-depleted T cells, or PBMCs came the material, which was cDNA or gDNA.

The V gene end was trimmed by 5 bases and the J gene end by 4 bases; junction bases not matched to a gene: 6. Germline V gene lookup returns CDR1 SEHNR and CDR2 FQNEAQ (reference sequence). CDR3 length: 16 amino acids. This clone was counted between two and nine times. Original handling: Nucleated cell number was recorded as an estimate derived from reference gene primer amplification. Sequenced by immunoSEQ multiplex PCR; TCRdb stores in-frame clones only, minus some. D and trimming were read from the DNA, whereas the V and J calls and clone size are those reported in that table. This table has some 150,000 clones, over 80% appearing once.

The chain couples TRBV7-9 to TRBJ2-7; 15 positions agree with TRBD2. The clonotype originates from a human donor in a cohort sampled during active COVID-19. The sequencing sample was made of peripheral blood. CDR3 loop: CASSLFGTSGRYEQYF. DNA of the CDR3: TGTGCCAGCAGCCTATTCGGGACTAGCGGGAGGTACGAGCAGTACTTC.